These T cell receptor beta chains were read from a single sample in a study of beta chain features in type 1 diabetes. TCRdb's copy holds only in-frame clones and misses some; the assay was immunoSEQ multiplex PCR. The sample records roughly 45,000 clones, around 50% being singletons. Sample: stem cell memory CD4+ T cells from blood. These receptors all stem from a woman aged 25-40 years in good health. The conserved cysteine and the conserved F or W are not part of the CDR3 here. The order of the fields is V gene, J gene, CDR3 protein.

V: TRBV4-1
J: TRBJ2-1
CDR3: ASSQPTSRSYNEQF

V: TRBV6-5
J: TRBJ1-2
CDR3: ASSRHGTSNYGYT

V: TRBV2
J: TRBJ2-7
CDR3: ASSDIYEQY

V: TRBV7-8
J: TRBJ1-4
CDR3: ASGSQGMGNEKLF

V: TRBV30
J: TRBJ2-3
CDR3: AWSVRGRTDTQY

V: TRBV29-1
J: TRBJ2-1
CDR3: SSGGPTSYNEQF

V: TRBV10-3
J: TRBJ2-4
CDR3: AISETGGVQNIQY

V: TRBV30
J: TRBJ2-3
CDR3: AWRVAADTQY

V: TRBV28
J: TRBJ2-5
CDR3: ASSPLAGGSETQY

V: TRBV7-3
J: TRBJ2-3
CDR3: ASSGGTSGGTDTQY

V: TRBV18
J: TRBJ2-1
CDR3: ASSQGLEGVNEQF

V: TRBV6-4
J: TRBJ2-1
CDR3: ASSVREDNEQF

V: TRBV18
J: TRBJ2-1
CDR3: ASSARQAGSSYNEQF

V: TRBV9
J: TRBJ2-6
CDR3: ASSADISFSGANVLT

V: TRBV18
J: TRBJ2-3
CDR3: ASSPNLVEYTQY

V: TRBV23-1
J: TRBJ1-2
CDR3: ASSGVRAGGYGYT

V: TRBV7-6
J: TRBJ2-1
CDR3: ASSWGQVSYNEQF

V: TRBV5-6
J: TRBJ2-3
CDR3: ASSQQPGLATDTQY

V: TRBV5-4
J: TRBJ2-2
CDR3: ASSLGDTYTGELF

V: TRBV7-2
J: TRBJ1-2
CDR3: ASSADRTINGYT

V: TRBV19
J: TRBJ2-3
CDR3: ASSMDRGRLDTQY

V: TRBV5-1
J: TRBJ2-6
CDR3: ASSWDSNSGANVLT

V: TRBV9
J: TRBJ2-1
CDR3: ASSALLTGLAAYNEQF

V: TRBV7-9
J: TRBJ2-3
CDR3: ASSLARGRIVDTQY

V: TRBV18
J: TRBJ1-4
CDR3: ASSPDREKLF

V: TRBV28
J: TRBJ2-6
CDR3: ASRGGVTGANVLT

V: TRBV11-1
J: -
CDR3: ASSLLAGSSYEQY

V: TRBV6-5
J: TRBJ1-5
CDR3: ASRLDRVGNQPQH

V: TRBV28
J: TRBJ2-7
CDR3: ASRSPIGGGSHYEQY

V: TRBV29-1
J: TRBJ1-1
CDR3: SVEVSGGTEAF

V: TRBV6-1
J: TRBJ2-2
CDR3: ASSRGAGTGELF

V: TRBV19
J: TRBJ1-3
CDR3: ASSPGTGDSGNTIY

V: TRBV7-2
J: TRBJ2-7
CDR3: ASSSSVSGLYEQY

V: TRBV29-1
J: TRBJ2-5
CDR3: SVQTSGSRSSQY

V: TRBV5-4
J: TRBJ2-1
CDR3: ASSLDWLAGGWDGQF

V: TRBV6-6
J: TRBJ2-1
CDR3: ASNGLAGPSYNEQF

V: TRBV18
J: TRBJ2-1
CDR3: ASSADRANYNEQF

V: TRBV9
J: TRBJ2-1
CDR3: ASSVDRGGPGEQF

V: TRBV10-3
J: TRBJ2-3
CDR3: AISEAGADTQY

V: TRBV5-1
J: TRBJ1-1
CDR3: ASTLGSGGTEAF

V: TRBV7-3
J: TRBJ2-3
CDR3: ASSETTSTDTQY

V: TRBV18
J: TRBJ1-5
CDR3: ASSPGQGRNQPQH

V: TRBV4-3
J: TRBJ2-4
CDR3: ASSQYDRKENIQY

V: TRBV5-1
J: TRBJ2-7
CDR3: ARGDWFYEQY

V: TRBV7-2
J: TRBJ2-7
CDR3: ASSVRQGSSEQY

V: TRBV10-3
J: TRBJ1-1
CDR3: AMGPGVNTEAF